Below are 9 T cell receptor beta chains sequenced from a single sample in a study of T cells in Graves' hyperthyroidism and ophthalmopathy. Authors of the study amplified TCR beta CDR3 regions from RNA transcripts. The HTBI set primed first-round TCR CDR3 RT-PCR. TCRdb reanalysed the multiplex PCR reads using MiXCR and keeps one entry per CDR3 protein. The table includes 200,000 to 250,000 distinct CDR3 sequences, roughly 17% detected once. The material sequenced was blood. All receptors come from a woman in her fifties or sixties with Graves' hyperthyroidism.

The J gene is TRBJ2-4, the V gene TRBV2; tentatively, D is TRBD1 or TRBD2 (6 bases each). The CDR3 is 16 residues long. Germline V gene data show CDR1 as SNHLY and CDR2 as FYNNEI. Trimming cost V 5 bases and J 1 base, with 15 bases left between them. The CDR3 DNA sequence: TGTGCCAGCAGTCCCACAGGGACTTTGGCCAAAAACATTCAGTACTTC. Translating it yields CASSPTGTLAKNIQYF.

In its sample, this clonotype was seen many times. The gene calls are TRBV12-3 or TRBV12-4 and TRBJ1-6; D gene unclear. This CDR3 region has 12 residues. Between the trimmed V and J ends, which lost 2 bases and 8 bases, there was a span of 4 bases. The CDR3 nucleotides are TGTGCCAGCAGTTTATGGGATTCACCCCTCCACTTT. It yields the protein CASSLWDSPLHF.

Ten or more counts support this clonotype. The J gene is TRBJ2-3, the V gene TRBV18, with no clear D. The V end was cut by 3 bases, the J end by 3 bases, with 4 bases between. There are 12 residues in the CDR3. From germline, CDR1 is KGHSH and CDR2 LQKENI. This CDR3 is CASSPMTDTQYF. The CDR3 DNA sequence: TGTGCCAGCTCACCCATGACAGATACGCAGTATTTT.

The sample holds many counts of this clonotype. A much larger clone sits a single nucleotide away, making a read error possible. This sequence joins TRBV7-3 and TRBJ2-1, with TRBD2 matching over 14 bases. The CDR3 is made up of 19 amino acids. CDR1 is SGHTA and CDR2 is FQGTGA in the germline V gene. This chain's CDR3 is CASSLTGLAGASSYNGQFF. The CDR3 nucleotides are TGTGCCAGCAGCCTCACGGGACTAGCGGGAGCGAGCTCCTACAATGGGCAGTTCTTC.

In this sample, this clonotype turned up many times. The genes are TRBV7-3 and TRBJ1-2, with TRBD1 matching 11 bases. The CDR3 is 15 residues long. Germline-derived CDR1 and CDR2 are SGHTA and FQGTGA. The V segment lost 5 bases and the J segment 4 bases; nucleotides outside the gene matches: 6. The DNA of the CDR3 is TGTGCCAGCAGCGAGGGGACAGGGGGAATCTATGGCTACACCTTC. The encoded protein is CASSEGTGGIYGYTF.

This clonotype was picked up many times. The V and J genes are TRBV2 and TRBJ1-5, with a possible D match to TRBD1 (5 bases). The CDR3 runs 14 residues. The V end lost 3 bases, the J end lost 3 bases, and 9 bases lay between the germline ends. Germline-derived CDR1 and CDR2 are SNHLY and FYNNEI. The CDR3 nucleotides read TGTGCCAGCAGTGAGGGGGGGTTCAATCAGCCCCAGCATTTT. Translation: CASSEGGFNQPQHF.

The rearrangement uses TRBV27 and TRBJ2-3; 9 positions match TRBD2. CDR1 is MNHEY and CDR2 is SMNVEV in the germline V gene (reference sequence). J was trimmed by 2 bases and V by 4 bases; bases with no gene match: 4. CDR3 size: 15 residues. CDR3 nucleotide sequence: TGTGCCAGCAGTTCGGGACTAGCAGACACAGATACGCAGTATTTT. Translation gives CASSSGLADTDTQYF.

This clonotype was counted ten times or more. This sequence joins TRBV27 and TRBJ1-2, with 7 bases aligning to TRBD1. The CDR3 extends over 13 amino acids. After removal of 5 bases from V and 1 base from J, the junction contained 1 base not matched to a gene. Germline lookup yields CDR1 MNHEY and CDR2 SMNVEV (reference sequence). The CDR3 reads CASSRDSNYGYTF. CDR3 in DNA: TGTGCCAGCAGTCGGGACAGTAACTATGGCTACACCTTC.

The sample holds many counts of this clonotype. The V call is TRBV2, the J call TRBJ2-1, with D perhaps given as TRBD1 or TRBD2 (6 bases each). The CDR3 is made up of 16 amino acids. Trimming cost V 7 bases and J 6 bases, with 22 bases left between them. Germline-derived CDR1 and CDR2 are SNHLY and FYNNEI. The CDR3 loop reads CASNRLGGPKANEQFF. CDR3 bases: TGTGCCAGCAACCGACTAGGGGGACCGAAAGCCAATGAGCAGTTCTTC. Full variable domain (remainder filled in from reference TRBV2 and TRBJ2-1): EPEVTQTPSHQVTQMGQEVILRCVPISNHLYFYWYRQILGQKVEFLVSFYNNEISEKSEIFDDQFSVERPDGSNFTLKIRSTKLEDSAMYFCASNRLGGPKANEQFFGPGTRLTVL.